Sequencing of this T cell receptor beta chain was carried out in a study of T cell changes during pregnancy in multiple sclerosis. This clone was seen once. Germline V lookup: CDR1 MGHDK, CDR2 SYGVNS. V lost 3 bases to trimming and J lost 8 bases, with 11 bases between them. The length of the CDR3 is 14 residues. Sequencing was performed with immunoSEQ multiplex PCR; in TCRdb, only in-frame clones are kept and a portion is missing. The sample records 50,000 to 60,000 clones, approximately 90% being singletons. Sequencing was performed on peripheral blood, taken in the first trimester of pregnancy. The TCR was taken from a female donor in good health, enrolled as a control in a pregnancy study. The chain uses TRBV25-1 and TRBJ1-6; TRBD1 is a possible D gene (6 bases). The CDR3 sequence: CASSDHRVDSPLHF. CDR3 bases: TGTGCCAGCAGTGACCACAGGGTCGATTCACCCCTCCACTTT.